The 25 T cell receptor beta chains given below trace back to one sample, sequenced in a study of T cells after somatic rescue of genetic block. Data came from immunoSEQ multiplex PCR; TCRdb stores just in-frame clones and leaves some out. The table lists about 88,000 clones, 85% to 90% of them singletons. Sample: peripheral blood mononuclear cells (PBMCs). These receptors were taken from a woman in her late teens or twenties.

The chain employs TRBV9 and TRBJ2-3; D may be TRBD2 (5 bases). Looked up from germline, CDR1 is SGDLS and CDR2 is YYNGEE. This CDR3 region has 15 residues. The V end was cut by 4 bases, the J end by 4 bases, with 16 bases between. The CDR3 loop is CASSRSSSAADTQYF. The DNA of the CDR3 is TGTGCCAGCAGCCGGTCTAGCTCAGCGGCAGATACGCAGTATTTT.

The chain carries TRBV5-1 and TRBJ2-1; 8 bases match TRBD2. V was pared by 4 bases and J by 3 bases, with 3 bases of the junction left unmatched. The CDR3 is 14 amino acids. Germline CDR1 SGHRS, CDR2 YFSETQ. CDR3 protein: CASSRSGGYNEQFF. The CDR3 region has the DNA TGCGCCAGCAGCAGAAGCGGGGGCTACAATGAGCAGTTCTTC. The variable domain in full, with the rest retrieved from reference TRBV5-1 and TRBJ2-1, is KAGVTQTPRYLIKTRGQQVTLSCSPISGHRSVSWYQQTPGQGLQFLFEYFSETQRNKGNFPGRFSGRQFSNSRSEMNVSTLELGDSALYLCASSRSGGYNEQFFGPGTRLTVL.

In DNA form, the CDR3 reads TGTGCCAGCTCACTCGACGGAAGCTACGAGCAGTACTTC. It encodes CASSLDGSYEQYF. The chain uses TRBV18 and TRBJ2-7; D gene unclear. Trimming took 4 bases from V and 3 from J, leaving 10 bases between them. The CDR3 runs 13 residues. Per the germline V gene, CDR1 is KGHSH and CDR2 is LQKENI.

V and J are TRBV6-5 and TRBJ2-1; 11 positions match TRBD2. V trimming: 5 bases; J trimming: 3 bases; junction bases outside the gene matches: 0. The CDR3 runs to 14 residues. Germline V CDR1 and CDR2: MNHEY, SVGAGI. The CDR3 DNA is TGTGCCAGCAGTGGGACTAGCGGCTACAATGAGCAGTTCTTC. Amino acid sequence: CASSGTSGYNEQFF.

The gene calls are TRBV5-4 and TRBJ2-1, with a tentative D call TRBD1 (5 bases). Trimming took off 4 bases at V and 2 bases at J, with 13 bases between the two ends. CDR3 length: 15 residues. From germline, CDR1 is SGHNT and CDR2 YYREEE (reference sequence). Here the CDR3 DNA reads TGTGCCAGCAGCCAAGACAGCCGAACCTACAATGAGCAGTTCTTC. Amino acid sequence: CASSQDSRTYNEQFF.

This chain joins TRBV19 and TRBJ1-5; the D is unclear. The V gene's germline CDR1 is LNHDA and CDR2 SQIVND (reference sequence). The V gene lost 8 bases and the J gene lost 0 bases, with 8 bases spanning the gap. This CDR3 comprises 13 residues. The CDR3 coding sequence is TGTGCCAGTGCGGCGGATAGCAATCAGCCCCAGCATTTT. Amino acids: CASAADSNQPQHF.

This sequence joins TRBV18 and TRBJ2-3, with D uncertain. With 3 bases removed from V and 5 bases from J, the gap between germline ends came to 9 bases. Germline V gene lookup returns CDR1 KGHSH and CDR2 LQKENI. The CDR3 totals 13 residues. The CDR3 reads CASSPSSGDTQYF. The CDR3 nucleotides read TGTGCCAGCTCACCCTCGTCTGGAGATACGCAGTATTTT.

The rearrangement links TRBV18 to TRBJ2-7; TRBD2 matches 10 bases. The CDR3 covers 15 residues. Trimming cost V 3 bases and J 7 bases; bases outside gene matches: 9. CDR1 and CDR2 (germline): KGHSH, LQKENI. In DNA form, the CDR3 reads TGTGCCAGCTCACCCACAAGCGGGAGGGAGAGGGAGCAGTACTTC. As protein: CASSPTSGREREQYF. The whole variable domain, remainder taken from reference TRBV18 and TRBJ2-7, is NAGVMQNPRHLVRRRGQEARLRCSPMKGHSHVYWYRQLPEEGLKFMVYLQKENIIDESGMPKERFSAEFPKEGPSILRIQQVVRGDSAAYFCASSPTSGREREQYFGPGTRLTVT.

The V gene is TRBV11-2, the J gene TRBJ2-2; perhaps D is TRBD1 or TRBD2 (5 bases each). Trimming shortened V by 5 bases and J by 2 bases, and 12 bases separated the two germline ends. The germline V gene has CDR1 SGHAT and CDR2 FQNNGV. The CDR3 is 15 residues long. The CDR3 DNA follows: TGTGCCAGCAGCCCCCGGGACCTAAACACCGGGGAGCTGTTTTTT. It codes for CASSPRDLNTGELFF.

This chain connects TRBV7-9 to TRBJ2-3, with a weak D call TRBD1 (5 bases). Germline V lookup: CDR1 SEHNR, CDR2 FQNEAQ (reference sequence). Trimming stripped 1 base from V and 2 bases from J, with 10 bases between. CDR3 length equals 15 residues. The CDR3 sequence is CASSLGAGNTDTQYF. CDR3 coding DNA: TGTGCCAGCAGCTTAGGGGCAGGGAACACAGATACGCAGTATTTT.

This clone showed up just a few times. V and J are TRBV2 and TRBJ2-3; D ambiguous. CDR3 length equals 14 residues. Germline CDR1 and CDR2: SNHLY and FYNNEI. V lost 6 bases and J lost 4, with 14 bases in between. The CDR3 coding sequence is TGTGCCAGCAGAGCAAGGCTCGGATCAGATACGCAGTATTTT. Its translation: CASRARLGSDTQYF.

V is TRBV19 and J is TRBJ2-7; the D is unclear. Germline CDR1 LNHDA, CDR2 SQIVND (reference sequence). There are 13 residues in the CDR3. V was clipped by 4 bases and J by 6 bases, with 13 bases between them. The CDR3, as DNA: TGTGCCAGTAGTACCGGACCCATTTCCGAGCAGTACTTC. Its translation: CASSTGPISEQYF.

The chain joins TRBV11-3 to TRBJ2-1; D gene uncertain. With 2 bases removed from V and 0 bases from J, the gap between germline ends came to 17 bases. Germline CDR1 reads SGHNT; CDR2 reads YENEEA. The CDR3 extends over 18 amino acids. CDR3: CASSLSFWNVASYNEQFF. As DNA, the CDR3 is TGTGCCAGCAGCTTATCATTCTGGAACGTTGCCTCCTACAATGAGCAGTTCTTC.

This chain links TRBV20-1 with TRBJ2-3; D gene uncertain. The CDR3 loop spans 11 amino acids. Trimming pared 8 bases from V and 4 bases from J, leaving 10 bases between. CDR1 and CDR2 from the germline V gene are DFQATT and SNEGSKA (reference sequence). The CDR3 sequence is CSSSASDTQYF. The CDR3 DNA reads as TGCAGTAGTAGTGCCTCAGATACGCAGTATTTT.

This chain joins TRBV11-2 and TRBJ1-1, with D unresolved. Deletions cut 5 bases from V and 8 bases from J, with 12 bases between. The CDR3 sequence is 12 residues long. Germline assignment: CDR1 SGHAT and CDR2 FQNNGV. CDR3 loop: CASSQLRAEAFF. The CDR3 DNA is TGTGCCAGCAGCCAACTTCGTGCGGAAGCTTTCTTT.

The chain joins TRBV28 to TRBJ2-1; D is possibly TRBD1 or TRBD2 (6 bases each). Trimming removed 4 bases from V and 6 bases from J, with 19 bases in between. The CDR3 has 16 residues. Germline CDR1 is MDHEN and CDR2 is SYDVKM. The CDR3 protein is CASSSRWGARVNEQFF. The CDR3 DNA reads as TGTGCCAGCAGTTCGAGGTGGGGGGCGCGGGTCAATGAGCAGTTCTTC.

The rearrangement joins TRBV5-8 to TRBJ2-5, with D perhaps matching TRBD1 or TRBD2 (5 bases each). Per the germline V gene, CDR1 is SGHTS and CDR2 is YDEGEE. The CDR3 has 13 amino acids. V shed 2 bases and J shed 7 bases, with 12 bases lying between them. The CDR3 DNA sequence: TGTGCCAGCAGCTTCGGGACCTGGGGGACCCAGTACTTC. Translating gives CASSFGTWGTQYF.

This CDR3 reads CASTQGGGNEQFF. DNA for the CDR3: TGTGCCAGCACTCAGGGGGGGGGCAATGAGCAGTTCTTC. This rearrangement joins TRBV28 to TRBJ2-1, with D possibly being TRBD1 or TRBD2 (7 bases each). CDR1 is MDHEN, CDR2 SYDVKM, per germline. This CDR3 is built from 13 residues. V was cut by 7 bases and J by 6 bases, with 13 bases left in between.

In this sample, this clone turned up once. The chain links TRBV5-1 to TRBJ1-3, with D possibly TRBD1 on 5 matching bases. This CDR3 region has 16 residues. Trimming took 0 bases from V and 0 from J, leaving 10 bases between them. Germline CDR1 SGHRS, CDR2 YFSETQ. The DNA for the CDR3 is TGCGCCAGCAGCTTGGGGACATTTCGCTCTGGAAACACCATATATTTT. It yields the protein CASSLGTFRSGNTIYF.

This clone appeared once. The gene calls are TRBV2 and TRBJ2-7; 10 bases align to TRBD2. V lost 7 bases and J lost 2; bases outside the gene matches: 11. Germline assignment: CDR1 SNHLY and CDR2 FYNNEI. CDR3 length: 16 amino acids. This chain's CDR3 is CASITGLAGAAYEQYF. The CDR3, as DNA: TGTGCCAGCATTACCGGGCTAGCGGGAGCCGCCTACGAGCAGTACTTC.

The chain carries TRBV18 and TRBJ2-2, with TRBD2 matching over 7 bases. V was clipped by 3 bases and J by 3 bases; unmatched bases: 10. Germline-derived CDR1 and CDR2 are KGHSH and LQKENI. The CDR3 spans 17 residues. CDR3 residues: CASSPGLGSGYTGELFF. The CDR3 DNA sequence: TGTGCCAGCTCACCTGGTTTGGGTAGCGGGTACACCGGGGAGCTGTTTTTT.

This clone was detected a few times. The chain combines TRBV11-2 with TRBJ2-7; 9 bases agree with TRBD2. CDR3 length equals 16 residues. The junction had 8 bases not matched to a gene; V was cut back by 0 bases and J by 5 bases. CDR1 is SGHAT, CDR2 FQNNGV, per germline. CDR3 nucleotide sequence: TGTGCCAGCAGCTTAGAGAGCGCTAGCGGGACCCACGAGCAGTACTTC. Residues: CASSLESASGTHEQYF. The variable domain in full, with the rest retrieved from reference TRBV11-2 and TRBJ2-7, is EAGVAQSPRYKIIEKRQSVAFWCNPISGHATLYWYQQILGQGPKLLIQFQNNGVVDDSQLPKDRFSAERLKGVDSTLKIQPAKLEDSAVYLCASSLESASGTHEQYFGPGTRLTVT.

The CDR3 DNA reads as TGTGCCACCAGCAGATCCCGGACTAGCGCCGACAATGAGCAGTTCTTC. As protein: CATSRSRTSADNEQFF. The chain is built from TRBV15 and TRBJ2-1; 9 bases are a match to TRBD2. This CDR3 region has 16 residues. CDR1 and CDR2 (germline): LNHNV, YYDKDF (reference sequence). V shed 2 bases and J 5 bases; nucleotides not matched to a gene: 7.

This sequence joins TRBV7-6 and TRBJ2-5, with D possibly matching TRBD2 (6 bases). Germline values: CDR1 SGHVS, CDR2 FNYEAQ. The CDR3 totals 14 residues. V lost 1 base and J 5 bases, leaving 11 bases between the germline ends. CDR3 sequence: CASSLGRGRETQYF. For the CDR3, the DNA is TGTGCCAGCAGCTTAGGACGGGGGAGGGAGACCCAGTACTTC.

This rearrangement joins TRBV27 to TRBJ2-1; 11 bases align to TRBD2. Germline trimming cut 5 bases from V and 4 bases from J; bases unmatched to any gene: 7. The CDR3 totals 16 residues. CDR1 MNHEY and CDR2 SMNVEV come from the germline V gene (reference sequence). CDR3 region: CASSIAGTSGYNEQFF. The CDR3 DNA is TGTGCCAGCAGTATCGCCGGGACTAGCGGATACAATGAGCAGTTCTTC.